This T cell receptor beta chain was retrieved from a study of beta chain features in type 1 diabetes. Every isolated RNA sample was fully reverse transcribed, so sequencing captured expressed TCRB transcripts. Clones were read by immunoSEQ multiplex PCR, and TCRdb kept only the in-frame ones, dropping some. The sample carries about 9,400 clones, around 78% recorded once. Isolation of CD4+ naive, central memory, regulatory and stem cell-like memory cells was achieved by sorting via CD45RO/CCR7/CD25/CD127/CD95/CD27. The CDR3 is 15 amino acids. Germline assignment: CDR1 SGHRS and CDR2 YFSETQ. The junction had 3 bases not matched to a gene; V was cut back by 3 bases and J by 0 bases.

The specimen sequenced was Tregs from blood. The source is a woman aged 18-29 years in good health. The chain recombines TRBV5-1 with TRBJ2-3; 8 nucleotides agree with TRBD1. CDR3 sequence: CASSYRDRSTDTQYF. In nucleotides, the CDR3 is TGCGCCAGCAGCTACCGGGACAGGAGCACAGATACGCAGTATTTT.